A selection of T cell receptor beta chains follows, all from one sample in a study of T cells after yellow fever vaccination. TCRdb analysed the 5' RACE reads with MiXCR anew, one entry per CDR3 protein. This table holds some 250,000 distinct CDR3 sequences, roughly 4% found once. Sequenced here: PBMCs, sampled 15 days after the yellow fever booster vaccination. These receptors came from a man aged 18 to 29 who received the YFV17D yellow fever vaccine. Each CDR3 is given with its conserved first and last residue. The order of the fields is J gene, V gene, D gene, clone size, CDR3 protein, CDR3 DNA. D genes are given only for firm matches. Rows give clone size only sometimes, using once, few, many, or a class for an expanded clone.

>TRBJ2-5|TRBV5-5|.|many
CASSLHLEGETQYF
TGTGCCAGCAGCTTGCATTTGGAGGGAGAGACCCAGTACTTC
>TRBJ2-2|TRBV5-6|.|many
CASIAPNTGELFF
TGTGCCAGCATCGCACCGAACACCGGGGAGCTGTTTTTT
>TRBJ2-2|TRBV24-1|.|many
CATSAGTSTGELFF
TGTGCCACCAGTGCAGGGACATCGACCGGGGAGCTGTTTTTT
>TRBJ1-3|TRBV12-3/TRBV12-4|.|many
CASRPRKEKSSGNTIYF
TGTGCCAGCAGACCCCGGAAGGAGAAAAGCTCTGGAAACACCATATATTTT
>TRBJ2-1|TRBV25-1|TRBD1|many
CASSDSPGQGFEQFF
TGTGCCAGCAGTGATAGTCCGGGACAGGGGTTCGAGCAGTTCTTC
>TRBJ2-7|TRBV7-9|.|many
CASSLGHGGDEQYF
TGTGCCAGCAGCCTGGGACACGGGGGCGACGAGCAGTACTTC
>TRBJ1-1|TRBV5-1|.|many
CASSSGLLNTEAFF
TGCGCCAGCAGCTCCGGACTGTTGAACACTGAAGCTTTCTTT
>TRBJ2-1|TRBV24-1|TRBD2|many
CATSGNSGGDYNEQFF
TGTGCCACCAGTGGCAATAGCGGGGGAGACTACAATGAGCAGTTCTTC
>TRBJ2-2|TRBV12-3/TRBV12-4|.|many
CASRVRDKAYGELFF
TGTGCCAGCAGGGTCCGGGACAAGGCCTACGGGGAGCTGTTTTTT
>TRBJ2-7|TRBV5-8|.|many
CADRAGTDPYEQYF
TGTGCCGACCGAGCCGGGACGGACCCTTACGAGCAGTACTTC
>TRBJ1-1|TRBV20-1|TRBD1|many
CSARDPRRQGALTEAFF
TGCAGTGCTAGAGATCCGAGGCGGCAGGGGGCTTTAACTGAAGCTTTCTTT
>TRBJ1-3|TRBV12-3/TRBV12-4|.|many
CASSQGQTRNTIYF
TGTGCCAGCAGTCAAGGACAGACTCGAAACACCATATATTTT
>TRBJ2-3|TRBV2|.|many
CASSEDRGAGDTQYF
TGTGCCAGCAGTGAGGATAGGGGAGCAGGAGATACGCAGTATTTT
>TRBJ1-5|TRBV12-3/TRBV12-4|.|many
CASSQGVEPQHF
TGTGCCAGCAGCCAGGGAGTTGAGCCCCAGCATTTT
>TRBJ1-2|TRBV9|TRBD1|many
CASSAGQGAVIQGYTF
TGTGCCAGCAGCGCGGGACAGGGGGCGGTGATCCAGGGCTACACCTTC
>TRBJ1-2|TRBV12-3/TRBV12-4|.|many
CASSLVLGGNGYTF
TGTGCCAGCAGTTTGGTCTTGGGGGGCAACGGCTACACCTTC
>TRBJ2-3|TRBV19|TRBD1|many
CASSQDRASTQYF
TGTGCCAGTAGCCAGGACAGGGCGAGTACGCAGTATTTT
>TRBJ2-1|TRBV14|.|many
CASSQDPSTAPASSYNEQFF
TGTGCCAGCAGCCAAGATCCCTCTACTGCTCCGGCAAGCTCCTACAATGAGCAGTTCTTC
>TRBJ2-7|TRBV20-1|.|many
CSARREREQYF
TGCAGTGCCCGCCGGGAGCGGGAGCAGTACTTC
>TRBJ2-5|TRBV10-3|TRBD1|many
CAIRGDRGQETQYF
TGTGCCATCAGGGGGGACAGGGGCCAAGAGACCCAGTACTTC
>TRBJ2-7|TRBV15|TRBD2|many
CATSRDGTTAYEQYF
TGTGCCACCAGCAGAGACGGGACTACCGCCTACGAGCAGTACTTC
>TRBJ2-5|TRBV20-1|TRBD2|many
CSARVTSAPGLETQYF
TGCAGTGCTAGAGTGACTAGCGCTCCGGGTCTAGAGACCCAGTACTTC
>TRBJ1-3|TRBV12-3/TRBV12-4|.|many
CASSSGSGNTIYF
TGTGCCAGCAGTTCCGGCTCTGGAAACACCATATATTTT
>TRBJ1-2|TRBV10-3|.|many
CAISDSIGILYGYTF
TGTGCCATCAGTGATTCTATAGGCATCCTCTATGGCTACACCTTC
>TRBJ1-5|TRBV2|TRBD1|many
CASRDRGNQPQHF
TGTGCCAGCAGGGACAGGGGCAATCAGCCCCAGCATTTT
>TRBJ2-7|TRBV7-9|.|many
CASRTSGGYEQYF
TGTGCCAGCAGGACAAGTGGGGGCTACGAGCAGTACTTC
>TRBJ1-5|TRBV18|TRBD1|many
CASSRIQPTGEGQPQHF
TGTGCCAGCTCACGAATACAACCTACAGGGGAGGGTCAGCCCCAGCATTTT
>TRBJ2-1|TRBV19|.|many
CASSNLSGREQFF
TGTGCCAGTAGTAACCTATCGGGTCGTGAGCAGTTCTTC
>TRBJ1-4|TRBV2|.|many
CASSDGPPELFF
TGTGCCAGCAGTGACGGACCCCCGGAACTGTTTTTT
>TRBJ2-3|TRBV4-1|TRBD2|many
CASSQVRGTGLVNTDTQYF
TGCGCCAGCAGCCAAGTCCGCGGGACCGGACTAGTGAACACAGATACGCAGTATTTT
>TRBJ2-5|TRBV7-2|TRBD2|many
CASSLGTRKETQYF
TGTGCCAGCAGCTTAGGGACTAGAAAAGAGACCCAGTACTTC
>TRBJ2-3|TRBV2|.|.
CASLSGWYSTDTQYF
TGTGCCAGCTTAAGCGGATGGTATAGCACAGATACGCAGTATTTT
>TRBJ2-6|TRBV5-1|.|many
CASSLGGVGANVLTF
TGCGCCAGCAGCTTGGGAGGAGTTGGGGCCAACGTCCTGACTTTC
>TRBJ2-2|TRBV7-3|.|many
CASNDKAGELFF
TGTGCCAGCAACGATAAAGCGGGGGAGCTGTTTTTT
>TRBJ2-3|TRBV4-3|TRBD2|many
CASSPEAGSGGHTQYF
TGCGCCAGCAGCCCGGAAGCTGGTAGCGGGGGTCATACGCAGTATTTT
>TRBJ2-7|TRBV29-1|.|many
CSVRAGDSYEQYF
TGCAGCGTTCGAGCAGGGGATAGCTACGAGCAGTACTTC
>TRBJ1-2|TRBV3-1|.|.
CASSQDRWTFGYTF
TGTGCCAGCAGCCAAGATCGATGGACTTTTGGCTACACCTTC
>TRBJ2-2|TRBV5-4|.|many
CASSLEDPGAGELFF
TGTGCCAGCAGCTTGGAGGACCCGGGGGCCGGGGAGCTGTTTTTT
>TRBJ2-1|TRBV7-7|TRBD2|few
CASMTSGGNEQFF
TGTGCCAGCATGACTAGCGGAGGCAATGAGCAGTTCTTC
>TRBJ2-1|TRBV24-1|TRBD2|many
CATSGDSRGSYNEQFF
TGTGCCACCAGTGGTGACTCGCGGGGGTCCTACAATGAGCAGTTCTTC
>TRBJ2-7|TRBV18|.|many
CASSPTDRPGYEQYF
TGTGCCAGCTCACCGACAGACAGGCCTGGCTACGAGCAGTACTTC
>TRBJ2-1|TRBV20-1|.|.
CSAITAPYNEQFF
TGCAGTGCTATCACGGCCCCTTACAATGAGCAGTTCTTC
>TRBJ1-5|TRBV28|.|many
CASSFIQRYSNQPQHF
TGTGCCAGCAGTTTTATACAGAGGTATAGCAATCAGCCCCAGCATTTT
>TRBJ2-5|TRBV18|TRBD1|many
CASSPDRGSAETQYF
TGTGCCAGCTCACCCGACAGGGGGTCAGCAGAGACCCAGTACTTC
>TRBJ2-3|TRBV28|TRBD1|few
CASSSPGQSTDTQYF
TGTGCCAGCAGTTCGCCGGGACAGAGCACAGATACGCAGTATTTT
>TRBJ1-3|TRBV5-1|.|many
CASSPRTGNTIYF
TGCGCCAGCAGCCCAAGGACTGGAAACACCATATATTTT
>TRBJ2-5|TRBV7-9|.|many
CASVDVQETQYF
TGTGCCAGCGTGGACGTCCAAGAGACCCAGTACTTC
>TRBJ2-3|TRBV7-9|.|many
CASSLTRRQSTDTQYF
TGTGCCAGCAGCTTAACGCGGCGGCAGAGCACAGATACGCAGTATTTT
>TRBJ1-5|TRBV2|.|many
CASSSGAVNQPQHF
TGTGCCAGCAGCTCCGGGGCAGTCAATCAGCCCCAGCATTTT
>TRBJ2-7|TRBV9|TRBD1|many
CASSVGGTVYEQYF
TGTGCCAGCAGCGTAGGGGGGACAGTTTACGAGCAGTACTTC
>TRBJ2-4|TRBV28|.|many
CASSFLLFSVGKSAGGNIQYF
TGTGCCAGCAGTTTCCTTCTGTTTTCAGTTGGGAAGTCCGCAGGCGGGAACATTCAGTACTTC
>TRBJ2-5|TRBV7-2|.|many
CASSLSRRGGETQYF
TGTGCCAGCAGCTTAAGCCGCAGGGGAGGGGAGACCCAGTACTTC
>TRBJ2-2|TRBV7-2|.|many
CASSLGPFQQGVGGELFF
TGTGCCAGCAGCTTAGGGCCTTTTCAACAGGGAGTTGGCGGGGAGCTGTTTTTT
>TRBJ1-2|TRBV6-2/TRBV6-3|.|many
CASTPGYGYTF
TGTGCCAGTACCCCGGGTTATGGCTACACCTTC
>TRBJ2-5|TRBV19|.|many
CASSVRTAQETQYF
TGTGCCAGTAGTGTCAGGACAGCCCAAGAGACCCAGTACTTC
>TRBJ2-1|TRBV5-1|TRBD1|many
CASSQRQGRSNEQFF
TGCGCCAGCAGCCAGAGACAGGGTAGAAGCAATGAGCAGTTCTTC
>TRBJ2-3|TRBV5-1|TRBD2|many
CASSLVGVFGGDTDTQYF
TGCGCCAGCAGCTTGGTCGGGGTCTTCGGGGGGGACACAGATACGCAGTATTTT
>TRBJ2-7|TRBV4-1|TRBD2|.
CASSQVSGGAIYEQYF
TGCGCCAGCAGCCAAGTCAGCGGGGGGGCAATCTACGAGCAGTACTTC
>TRBJ2-6|TRBV28|.|many
CASSISAGANVLTF
TGTGCCAGCAGTATCTCGGCTGGGGCCAACGTCCTGACTTTC